This T cell receptor beta chain was identified in a study of beta chain features in type 1 diabetes. Study as a whole: When patients were set against healthy donors, age, gender and cell yields were similar.

Overall study results and limits: Compared with healthy donors, patients appeared to share more similar naive, central memory and regulatory TCRB repertoires. Insertion counts at VDJ junctions were lower in type 1 diabetes patients, who also showed more deletions there. Among all four CD4+ subsets, Type 1 diabetes patients had TCRB CDR3s that were moderately but significantly shorter.

Sorted populations all had greater than 95% purity. The investigators reverse transcribed all of the isolated RNA, so they sequenced expressed TCRB transcripts. Sequencing used immunoSEQ multiplex PCR; TCRdb keeps in-frame clones, though not all of them. The data contain approximately 170,000 clones, around 8% of them singletons. The V end lost 8 bases, the J end lost 4 bases, and 14 bases lay between the germline ends. The CDR3 sequence is 13 residues long. This clone was seen only a few times. The antigen is undetermined. This TCR was recovered from a woman between 35 and 50 years old with type 1 diabetes. The source material was central memory CD4+ T cells from blood. The V call is TRBV23-1, the J call TRBJ1-1, with D uncertain. TRBV23-1 is treated as an ORF (open reading frame) with a function not yet certain. The CDR3 protein is CASGEGSGTEAFF. The CDR3 DNA reads as TGCGCCAGCGGGGAGGGTAGTGGCACTGAAGCTTTCTTT.